This T cell receptor (beta chain) was found in a study of cytomegalovirus exposure and HLA in healthy donors. PCR employed 60 Vbeta and 13 Jbeta primers. This table comes from immunoSEQ multiplex PCR, and its TCRdb copy is limited to in-frame clones, with some not included. The sample has about 93,000 clones, 65% seen once. Healthy bone marrow donors made up the donor group. Sequenced material: PBMCs. The sequence came from a boy younger than 18 in good health and CMV-seropositive.

The CDR3 DNA reads TGTGCCAGCAGTTACTCGCCCGATTCGGCCTACGAGCAGTACTTC. It codes for CASSYSPDSAYEQYF. The V call is TRBV6-5, the J call TRBJ2-7; D ambiguous. Trimming cost V 0 bases and J 2 bases, with 11 bases left between them. The CDR3 has 15 amino acids. Germline CDR1 reads MNHEY; CDR2 reads SVGAGI.